This paragraph reports one TCR beta chain. Its antigen is as yet unknown. Some clones are missing from TCRdb's copy, which holds only in-frame ones; the method was immunoSEQ multiplex PCR. The repertoire holds about 990 clones, with 80% as singletons. Before treatment, baseline tumor tissue was collected for sequencing. This CDR3 spans 12 amino acids. V lost 1 base to trimming and J lost 3 bases, with 7 bases between them. Germline values: CDR1 SQVTM, CDR2 ANQGSEA. The data derive from a study of circulating tumor DNA in untreated peripheral T-cell lymphoma. The study's findings and limits: Tumor-specific clonotypes were found in about three quarters of patients.

Material for sequencing was tumor tissue. The chain carries TRBV29-1 and TRBJ2-7; D call uncertain. This clonotype was sampled from a human donor with peripheral T-cell lymphoma. The CDR3, as DNA: TGCAGCGTTGAAGGAGGTCTCTACGAGCAGTACTTC. This codes for CSVEGGLYEQYF.